The sequence of this T cell receptor (beta chain) was determined in a study of T-cell memory formation after mild COVID-19. MiXCR, applied by TCRdb to the 5' RACE reads, yields one record per CDR3 protein. The sample has roughly 250,000 distinct CDR3 sequences; about 15% are singletons. Trimming cost V 8 bases and J 1 base, with 11 bases left between them. Looked up from germline, CDR1 is MNHEY and CDR2 is SVGEGT. The CDR3 covers 13 residues. Sequencing was done on a sample of PBMCs or a T cell subset sorted from them (not recorded which). The genes are TRBV6-2 or TRBV6-3 and TRBJ1-2; no firm D call. The TCR originated in a man aged 18 to 29 who had mild COVID-19 (a few samples of this study predate the infection). Cell type and time point are not known. The CDR3 is CASVDRSNYGYTF. Written as DNA, the CDR3 is TGTGCCAGCGTCGATAGAAGTAACTATGGCTACACCTTC.